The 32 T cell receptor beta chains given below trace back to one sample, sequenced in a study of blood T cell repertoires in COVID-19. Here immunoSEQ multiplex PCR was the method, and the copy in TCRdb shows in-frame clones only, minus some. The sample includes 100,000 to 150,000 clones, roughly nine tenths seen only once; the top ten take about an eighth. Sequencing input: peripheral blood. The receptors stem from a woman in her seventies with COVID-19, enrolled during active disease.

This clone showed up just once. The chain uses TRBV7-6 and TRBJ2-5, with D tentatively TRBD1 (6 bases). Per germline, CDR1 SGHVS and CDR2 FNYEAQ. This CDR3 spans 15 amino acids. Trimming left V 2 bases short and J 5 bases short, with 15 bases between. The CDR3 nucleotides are TGTGCCAGCAGCTTAAGTTTGGCAGGGGTTGAGACCCAGTACTTC. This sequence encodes CASSLSLAGVETQYF.

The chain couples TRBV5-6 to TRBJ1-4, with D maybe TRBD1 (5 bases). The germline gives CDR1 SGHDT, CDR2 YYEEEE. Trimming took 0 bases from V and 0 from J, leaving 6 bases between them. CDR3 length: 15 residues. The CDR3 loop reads CASSLAGPTNEKLFF. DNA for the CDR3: TGTGCCAGCAGCTTGGCAGGGCCAACTAATGAAAAACTGTTTTTT. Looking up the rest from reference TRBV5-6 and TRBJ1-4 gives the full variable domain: DAGVTQSPTHLIKTRGQQVTLRCSPKSGHDTVSWYQQALGQGPQFIFQYYEEEERQRGNFPDRFSGHQFPNYSSELNVNALLLGDSALYLCASSLAGPTNEKLFFGSGTQLSVL.

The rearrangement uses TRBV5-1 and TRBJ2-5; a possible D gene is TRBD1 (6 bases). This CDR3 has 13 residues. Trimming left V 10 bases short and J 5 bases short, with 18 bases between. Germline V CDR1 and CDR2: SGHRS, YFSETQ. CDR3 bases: TGCGCCTCCAGAGCAACAGGGTCCGAGACCCAGTACTTC. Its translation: CASRATGSETQYF.

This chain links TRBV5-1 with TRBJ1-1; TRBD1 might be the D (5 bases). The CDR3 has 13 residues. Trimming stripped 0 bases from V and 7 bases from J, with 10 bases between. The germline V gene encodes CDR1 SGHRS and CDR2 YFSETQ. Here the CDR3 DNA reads TGCGCCAGCAGCTTGGGACAGCTGAATGAAGCTTTCTTT. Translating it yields CASSLGQLNEAFF.

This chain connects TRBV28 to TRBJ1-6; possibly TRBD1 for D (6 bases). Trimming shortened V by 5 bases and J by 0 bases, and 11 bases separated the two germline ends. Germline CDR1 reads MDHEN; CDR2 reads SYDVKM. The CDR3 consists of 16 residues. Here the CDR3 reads CASSGGQSSYNSPLHF. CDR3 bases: TGTGCCAGCAGTGGCGGACAGAGCTCCTATAATTCACCCCTCCACTTT.

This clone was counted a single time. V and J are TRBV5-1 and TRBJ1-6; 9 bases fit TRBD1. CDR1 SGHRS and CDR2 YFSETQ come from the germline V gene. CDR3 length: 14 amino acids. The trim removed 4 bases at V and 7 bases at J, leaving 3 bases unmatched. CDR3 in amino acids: CASSPGTGNSPLHF. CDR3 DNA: TGCGCCAGCAGCCCTGGGACAGGGAATTCACCCCTCCACTTT.

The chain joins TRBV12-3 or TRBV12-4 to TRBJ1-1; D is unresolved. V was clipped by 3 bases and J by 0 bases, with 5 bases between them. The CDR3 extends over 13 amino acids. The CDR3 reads CASSFNLNTEAFF. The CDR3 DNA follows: TGTGCCAGCAGTTTTAATCTGAACACTGAAGCTTTCTTT.

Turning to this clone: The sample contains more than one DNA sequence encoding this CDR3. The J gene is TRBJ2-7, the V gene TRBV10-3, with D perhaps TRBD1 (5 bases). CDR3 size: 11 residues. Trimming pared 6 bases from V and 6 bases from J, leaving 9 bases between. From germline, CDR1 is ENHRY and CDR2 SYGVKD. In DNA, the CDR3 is TGTGCCATCAGCACAGGTACCGAGCAGTACTTC. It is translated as CAISTGTEQYF.

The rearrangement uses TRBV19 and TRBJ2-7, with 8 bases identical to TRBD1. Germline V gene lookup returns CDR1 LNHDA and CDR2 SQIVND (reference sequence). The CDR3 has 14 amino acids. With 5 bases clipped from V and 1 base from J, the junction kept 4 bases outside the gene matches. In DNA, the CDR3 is TGTGCCAGTAGTCTACAGGGGGTGTCCTACGAGCAGTACTTC. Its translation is CASSLQGVSYEQYF. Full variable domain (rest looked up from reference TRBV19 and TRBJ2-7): DGGITQSPKYLFRKEGQNVTLSCEQNLNHDAMYWYRQDPGQGLRLIYYSQIVNDFQKGDIAEGYSVSREKKESFPLTVTSAQKNPTAFYLCASSLQGVSYEQYFGPGTRLTVT.

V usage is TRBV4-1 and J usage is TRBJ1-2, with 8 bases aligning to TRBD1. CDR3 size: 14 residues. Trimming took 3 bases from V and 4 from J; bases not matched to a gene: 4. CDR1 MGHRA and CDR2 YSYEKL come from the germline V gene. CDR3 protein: CASSHGQGFYGYTF. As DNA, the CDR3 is TGCGCCAGCAGCCACGGACAGGGCTTCTATGGCTACACCTTC.

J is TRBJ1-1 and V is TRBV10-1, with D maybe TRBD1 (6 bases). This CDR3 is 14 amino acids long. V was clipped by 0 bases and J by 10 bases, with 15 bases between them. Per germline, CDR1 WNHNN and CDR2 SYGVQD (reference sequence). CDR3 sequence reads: CASSESGTGIAAFF. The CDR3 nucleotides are TGCGCCAGCAGTGAGTCCGGTACAGGGATTGCAGCTTTCTTT.

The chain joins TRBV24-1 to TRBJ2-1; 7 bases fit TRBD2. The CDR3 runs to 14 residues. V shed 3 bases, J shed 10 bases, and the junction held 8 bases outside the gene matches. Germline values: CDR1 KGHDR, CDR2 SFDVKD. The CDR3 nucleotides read TGTGCCACCAGTGATACAGGACTAGTCGGCGAGCAGTTCTTC. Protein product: CATSDTGLVGEQFF.

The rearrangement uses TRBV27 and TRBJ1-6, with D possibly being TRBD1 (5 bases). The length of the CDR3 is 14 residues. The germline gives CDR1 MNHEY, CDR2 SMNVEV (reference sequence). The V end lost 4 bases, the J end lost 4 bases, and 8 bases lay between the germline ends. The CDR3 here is CASSSRQYNSPLHF. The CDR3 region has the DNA TGTGCCAGCAGTTCCCGACAGTATAATTCACCCCTCCACTTT.

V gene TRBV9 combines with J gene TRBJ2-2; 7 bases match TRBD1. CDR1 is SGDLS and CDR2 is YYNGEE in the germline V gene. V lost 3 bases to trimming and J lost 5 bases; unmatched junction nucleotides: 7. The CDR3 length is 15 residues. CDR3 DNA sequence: TGTGCCAGCAGCGCTGACAGGGCCGGAACCGGGGAGCTGTTTTTT. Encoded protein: CASSADRAGTGELFF.

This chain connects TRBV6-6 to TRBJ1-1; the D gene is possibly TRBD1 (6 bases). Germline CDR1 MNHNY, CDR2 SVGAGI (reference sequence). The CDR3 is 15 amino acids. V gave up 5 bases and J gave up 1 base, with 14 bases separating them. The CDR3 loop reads CASSPRGGGNTEAFF. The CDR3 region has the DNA TGTGCCAGCAGTCCTCGGGGAGGGGGGAACACTGAAGCTTTCTTT.

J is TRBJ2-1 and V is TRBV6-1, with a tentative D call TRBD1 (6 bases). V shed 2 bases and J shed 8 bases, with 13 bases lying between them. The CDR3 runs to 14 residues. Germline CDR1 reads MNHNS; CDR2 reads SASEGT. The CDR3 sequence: CASSESTWGHEQFF. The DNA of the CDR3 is TGTGCCAGCAGTGAATCGACCTGGGGGCATGAGCAGTTCTTC.

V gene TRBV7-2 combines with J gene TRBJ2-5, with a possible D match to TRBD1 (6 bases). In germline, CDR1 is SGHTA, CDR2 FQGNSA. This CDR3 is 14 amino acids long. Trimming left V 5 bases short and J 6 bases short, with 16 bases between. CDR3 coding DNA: TGTGCCAGCAGCCCAACAAACAGGGTTCAGACCCAGTACTTC. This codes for CASSPTNRVQTQYF.

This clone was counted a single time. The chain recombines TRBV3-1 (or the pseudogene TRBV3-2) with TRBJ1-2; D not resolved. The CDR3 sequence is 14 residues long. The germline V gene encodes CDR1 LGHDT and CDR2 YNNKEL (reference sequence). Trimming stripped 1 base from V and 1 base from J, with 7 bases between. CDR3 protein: CASSQGQVNYGYTF. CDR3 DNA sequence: TGTGCCAGCAGCCAAGGTCAGGTTAACTATGGCTACACCTTC.

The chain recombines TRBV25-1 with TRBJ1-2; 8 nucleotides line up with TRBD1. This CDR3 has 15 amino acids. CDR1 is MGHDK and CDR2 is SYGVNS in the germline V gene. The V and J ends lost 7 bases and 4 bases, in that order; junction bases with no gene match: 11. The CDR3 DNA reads TGTGCCAGCACCGGAAGGGGACAGGATACCTATGGCTACACCTTC. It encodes CASTGRGQDTYGYTF.

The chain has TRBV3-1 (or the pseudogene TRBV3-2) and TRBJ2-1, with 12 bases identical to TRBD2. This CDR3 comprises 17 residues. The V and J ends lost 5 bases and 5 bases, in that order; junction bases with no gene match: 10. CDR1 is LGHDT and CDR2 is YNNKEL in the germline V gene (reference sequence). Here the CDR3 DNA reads TGTGCCAGCAGCTTACTAGCGGGGGGCGGGAGAGACAATGAGCAGTTCTTC. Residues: CASSLLAGGGRDNEQFF.

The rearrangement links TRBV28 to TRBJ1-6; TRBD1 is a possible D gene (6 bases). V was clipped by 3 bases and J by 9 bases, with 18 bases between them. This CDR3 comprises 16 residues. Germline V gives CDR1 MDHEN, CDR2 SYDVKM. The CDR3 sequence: CASSFSPGARGSPLHF. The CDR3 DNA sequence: TGTGCCAGCAGTTTTTCTCCCGGAGCCAGGGGTTCACCCCTCCACTTT.

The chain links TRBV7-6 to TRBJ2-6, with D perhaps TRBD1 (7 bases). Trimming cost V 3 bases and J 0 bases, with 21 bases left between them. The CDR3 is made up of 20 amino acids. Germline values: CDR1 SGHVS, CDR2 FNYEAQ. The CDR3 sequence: CASSFEGGGRASSGANVLTF. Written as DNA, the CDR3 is TGTGCCAGCAGCTTCGAAGGAGGGGGCAGGGCTAGCTCTGGGGCCAACGTCCTGACTTTC.

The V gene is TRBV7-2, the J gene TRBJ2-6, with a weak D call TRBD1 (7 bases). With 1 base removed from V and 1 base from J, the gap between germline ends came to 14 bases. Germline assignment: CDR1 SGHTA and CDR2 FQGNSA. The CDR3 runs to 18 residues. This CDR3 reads CASSLVGRGVSGANVLTF. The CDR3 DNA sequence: TGTGCCAGCAGCTTAGTAGGCAGGGGGGTTTCTGGGGCCAACGTCCTGACTTTC.

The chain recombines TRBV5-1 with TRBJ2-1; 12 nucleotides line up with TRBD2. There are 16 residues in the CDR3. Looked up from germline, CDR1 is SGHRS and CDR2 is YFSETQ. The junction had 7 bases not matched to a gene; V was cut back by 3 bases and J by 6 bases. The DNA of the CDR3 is TGCGCCAGCAGCTCTTCACTAGCGGGGGGTAGCAATGAGCAGTTCTTC. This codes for CASSSSLAGGSNEQFF.

The CDR3, as DNA: TGCGCCAGCAGCGCAGAGGGGGGGCTGAGTGAAAAACTGTTTTTT. Its translation is CASSAEGGLSEKLFF. V and J are TRBV5-1 and TRBJ1-4; tentatively, D is TRBD1 (6 bases). Germline V CDR1 and CDR2: SGHRS, YFSETQ. The CDR3 has 15 amino acids. The V end lost 4 bases, the J end lost 7 bases, and 17 bases lay between the germline ends.

The CDR3, as DNA: TGTGCCAGCAGCATAAGGGGAGGGCCCTACGAGCAGTACTTC. Its translation: CASSIRGGPYEQYF. The chain combines TRBV7-8 with TRBJ2-7; 7 bases map to TRBD2. V was clipped by 5 bases and J by 2 bases; unmatched bases: 6. This CDR3 spans 14 amino acids. The germline CDR1 and CDR2 sequences are SGHVS and FQNEAQ. Together with reference TRBV7-8 and TRBJ2-7, the CDR3 gives the full variable domain: GAGVSQSPRYKVAKRGQDVALRCDPISGHVSLFWYQQALGQGPEFLTYFQNEAQLDKSGLPSDRFFAERPEGSVSTLKIQRTQQEDSAVYLCASSIRGGPYEQYFGPGTRLTVT.

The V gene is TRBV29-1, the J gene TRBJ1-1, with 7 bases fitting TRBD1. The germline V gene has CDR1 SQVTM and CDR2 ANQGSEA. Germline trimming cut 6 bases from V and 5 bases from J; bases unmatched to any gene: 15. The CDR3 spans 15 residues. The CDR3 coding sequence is TGCAGCGTGCAAGTTTTAGGGGGCGGTAGTACTGAAGCTTTCTTT. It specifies CSVQVLGGGSTEAFF.

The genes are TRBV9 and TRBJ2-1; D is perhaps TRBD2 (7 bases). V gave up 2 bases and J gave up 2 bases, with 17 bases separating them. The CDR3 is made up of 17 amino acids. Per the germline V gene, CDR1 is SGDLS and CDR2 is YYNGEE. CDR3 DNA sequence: TGTGCCAGCAGCGTTCAGGGGCGGGGGTCGACCTACAATGAGCAGTTCTTC. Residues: CASSVQGRGSTYNEQFF. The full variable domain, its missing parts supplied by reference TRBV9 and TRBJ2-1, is DSGVTQTPKHLITATGQRVTLRCSPRSGDLSVYWYQQSLDQGLQFLIQYYNGEERAKGNILERFSAQQFPDLHSELNLSSLELGDSALYFCASSVQGRGSTYNEQFFGPGTRLTVL.

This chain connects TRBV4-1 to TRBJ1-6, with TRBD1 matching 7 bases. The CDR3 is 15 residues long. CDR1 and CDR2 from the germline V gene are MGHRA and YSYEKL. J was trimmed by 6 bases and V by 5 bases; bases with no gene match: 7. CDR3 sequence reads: CASSWTGDLNSPLHF. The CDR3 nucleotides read TGCGCCAGCAGCTGGACAGGAGATCTTAATTCACCCCTCCACTTT.

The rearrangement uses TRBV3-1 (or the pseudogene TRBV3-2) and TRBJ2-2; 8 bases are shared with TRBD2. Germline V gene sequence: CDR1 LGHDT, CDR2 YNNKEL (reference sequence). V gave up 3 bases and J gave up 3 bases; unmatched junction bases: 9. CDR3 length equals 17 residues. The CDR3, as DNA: TGTGCCAGCAGCCAGGGCGCGGGGGGCGCGGACACCGGGGAGCTGTTTTTT. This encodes CASSQGAGGADTGELFF.

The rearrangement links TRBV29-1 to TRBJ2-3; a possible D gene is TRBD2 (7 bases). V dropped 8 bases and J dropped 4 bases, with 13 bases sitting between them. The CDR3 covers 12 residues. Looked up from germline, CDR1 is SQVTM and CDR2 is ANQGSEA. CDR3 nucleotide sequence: TGCAGCATAGGGGGGGTTGCAGATACGCAGTATTTT. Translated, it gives CSIGGVADTQYF.

In DNA, the CDR3 is TGTGCCAGCAGATCTGCGGGACAGTACACTGAAGCTTTCTTT. Translated: CASRSAGQYTEAFF. The chain has TRBV2 and TRBJ1-1, with TRBD1 identical over 7 bases. The CDR3 is 14 residues long. V shed 6 bases and J 3 bases; nucleotides not matched to a gene: 7. Germline lookup yields CDR1 SNHLY and CDR2 FYNNEI.